This paragraph covers one T cell receptor (beta chain) sequence. These data belong to a study of blood T cell repertoires in COVID-19. Study-level background: COVID-19 samples from acute and convalescent phases originated in the United States, Italy and Spain. The cDNA or gDNA used as material had been derived from T cells, B-cell-depleted T cells, or PBMCs.

Self-reported history from a screening survey and questionnaire set each donor's cohort. Data came from immunoSEQ multiplex PCR; TCRdb stores just in-frame clones and leaves some out. Of 130,000 or so clones in the sample, 80% to 90% were seen once. This CDR3 has 14 residues. Germline V gene lookup returns CDR1 PRHDT and CDR2 FYEKMQ (reference sequence). The V segment lost 4 bases and the J segment 4 bases; nucleotides outside the gene matches: 5. Input material: PBMCs or T cells enriched from blood (not recorded which). The clonotype originates from a man aged 35 to 55 with acute COVID-19. This chain links TRBV13 with TRBJ1-1, with 8 bases aligning to TRBD1. The chain's CDR3 is CASSSITGGTEAFF. For the CDR3, the DNA is TGTGCCAGCAGCTCTATTACAGGGGGCACTGAAGCTTTCTTT.